This paragraph covers one TCR beta chain sequence. Its antigen is currently unknown. This entry is derived from a study of shared clonotypes between healthy human individuals. Overall study context: The cohort comprised a couple of women and a few men. Their ages spanned 18 to 49 years.

Measured with immunoSEQ multiplex PCR; TCRdb has only the in-frame clones, and not every one. This sample has about 600,000 clones, with more than 95% found just once. Trimming at V came to 0 bases and at J to 4 bases, leaving 6 bases not matched to a gene. The CDR3 runs 17 residues. In germline, CDR1 is SGHNT, CDR2 YYREEE (reference sequence). Study observations and caveats: Rarefaction showed sorted-subset sequencing was incomplete despite large depth. Sharing across four donors was highest in naive CD4 (around 5%) and lowest in memory CD8 (about 0.4%). Sequencing depth was expected to affect clonotype sharing among donors.

V usage is TRBV5-4 and J usage is TRBJ2-7, with 14 bases identical to TRBD2. What was sequenced was naive CD4+ T cells sorted from blood. The subset was: CD45RA+ positively selected. This TCR came from a woman aged 30 to 39 in good health. The CDR3 loop is CASSLESRTSGRYEQYF. As DNA, the CDR3 is TGTGCCAGCAGCTTGGAATCTAGGACTAGCGGGAGGTACGAGCAGTACTTC.